Sequencing of this TCR beta chain was carried out in a study of blood T cell repertoires in COVID-19. Study at large: Acute and convalescent COVID-19 samples came from the United States, Italy and Spain.

Measured with immunoSEQ multiplex PCR; TCRdb has only the in-frame clones, and not every one. The data contain some 250,000 clones, 70% to 90% of them singletons. In germline, CDR1 is LNHNV, CDR2 YYDKDF (reference sequence). V was cut by 0 bases and J by 3 bases, with 15 bases left in between. This CDR3 is built from 17 residues. Clinical history reported by participants formed the basis on which cohorts were assigned. Recovery meant two consecutive negative NP/OP PCR tests, professional clearance, or resolved symptoms. The sample consisted of PBMCs or T cells enriched from blood (not recorded which). This clonotype was obtained from a woman between 50 and 59 years old who had recovered from COVID-19. The rearrangement joins TRBV15 to TRBJ2-1; maybe TRBD1 (6 bases). CDR3 amino acids: CATSRDRGDRYYNEQFF. The CDR3 bases are TGTGCCACCAGCAGAGATCGGGGAGACAGGTACTACAATGAGCAGTTCTTC.